One sample yielded the 17 T cell receptor beta chains listed below, sequenced in a study of cytomegalovirus exposure and HLA in healthy donors. The primer mix had 60 Vbeta and 13 Jbeta primers. Libraries were prepared by immunoSEQ multiplex PCR; TCRdb keeps only in-frame clonotypes and omits some of them. Of some 180,000 clones listed, just over 75% were seen once; the top ten hold less than 2%. Sequenced material: PBMCs. The receptors derive from a man younger than 45 in good health and CMV-seronegative.

This chain uses TRBV10-3 with TRBJ1-2, with D maybe TRBD1 (6 bases). The germline CDR1 and CDR2 sequences are ENHRY and SYGVKD. The CDR3 totals 14 residues. The V gene lost 4 bases and the J gene lost 7 bases, with 16 bases spanning the gap. The CDR3: CAISGMGAFGGYTF. CDR3 DNA sequence: TGTGCCATCAGTGGGATGGGGGCTTTCGGTGGCTACACCTTC.

In DNA form, the CDR3 reads TGTGCCAGCAGTGTCGACAGGGCATCAGATACGCAGTATTTT. As protein: CASSVDRASDTQYF. V is TRBV6-1 and J is TRBJ2-3; 7 positions agree with TRBD1. Germline trimming cut 4 bases from V and 4 bases from J; bases unmatched to any gene: 5. Germline CDR1 and CDR2: MNHNS and SASEGT. The CDR3 is 14 residues long.

The rearrangement links TRBV28 to TRBJ1-2; D not resolved. Germline CDR1 and CDR2: MDHEN and SYDVKM. Trimming pared 6 bases from V and 1 base from J, leaving 9 bases between. CDR3 length: 13 amino acids. The CDR3 loop is CASSTSYNYGYTF. CDR3 sequence (DNA): TGTGCCAGCAGCACTAGTTATAACTATGGCTACACCTTC.

The sample holds one count of this clone. Here the CDR3 reads CSVGGTSGSDEQYF. CDR3 nucleotides: TGCAGCGTGGGCGGGACTAGCGGGAGTGACGAGCAGTACTTC. V usage is TRBV29-1 and J usage is TRBJ2-5; 14 bases line up with TRBD2. The assigned J gene may be wrong: the sequence end matches TRBJ2-7 better. The CDR3 consists of 14 residues. The germline V gene encodes CDR1 SQVTM and CDR2 ANQGSEA.

This clone was recorded a few times. This chain connects TRBV14 to TRBJ2-7; D is undetermined. CDR1 is SGHDN, CDR2 FVKESK, per germline. Deletions cut 0 bases from V and 4 bases from J, with 7 bases between. CDR3 length: 13 amino acids. The CDR3 here is CASSQDLGYEQYF. In nucleotides, the CDR3 is TGTGCCAGCAGCCAAGATCTAGGATACGAGCAGTACTTC.

CDR3 nucleotides: TGTGCCAGCAGTGCAAGAGGTTTGCAGAACGAGCAGTACTTC. Protein product: CASSARGLQNEQYF. The rearrangement links TRBV2 to TRBJ2-7; the D is unclear. Trimming shortened V by 4 bases and J by 5 bases, and 15 bases separated the two germline ends. CDR3 length: 14 amino acids. CDR1 is SNHLY, CDR2 FYNNEI, per germline.

The rearrangement joins TRBV4-1 to TRBJ2-7; no definite D call. Trimming took off 0 bases at V and 2 bases at J, with 5 bases between the two ends. Per the germline V gene, CDR1 is MGHRA and CDR2 is YSYEKL. The CDR3 has 13 residues. The CDR3 loop is CASSQDVTYEQYF. For the CDR3, the DNA is TGCGCCAGCAGCCAAGATGTAACCTACGAGCAGTACTTC.

The J gene is TRBJ2-2, the V gene TRBV5-1; possible D gene TRBD1, 6 bases. Germline values: CDR1 SGHRS, CDR2 YFSETQ. V was shortened by 0 bases and J by 0 bases, with 9 bases between the two germline ends. There are 16 residues in the CDR3. The CDR3 spells CASSLVDRANTGELFF. The CDR3 nucleotides are TGCGCCAGCAGCTTGGTGGACAGAGCGAACACCGGGGAGCTGTTTTTT.

This clone came up a few times. The CDR3: CASSGRQGTNTEAFF. In nucleotides, the CDR3 is TGTGCCAGCAGTGGTAGACAGGGGACGAACACTGAAGCTTTCTTT. The chain has TRBV6-1 and TRBJ1-1; 8 bases match TRBD1. Germline V gene data show CDR1 as MNHNS and CDR2 as SASEGT. The V gene end was trimmed by 4 bases and the J gene end by 1 base; junction bases not matched to a gene: 5. The CDR3 has 15 residues.

The rearrangement joins TRBV9 to TRBJ2-1; 15 nucleotides match TRBD2. The junction had 7 bases not matched to a gene; V was cut back by 3 bases and J by 9 bases. Germline CDR1 is SGDLS and CDR2 is YYNGEE. This CDR3 contains 16 residues. The CDR3 loop is CASSGRGLAGGPEQFF. Written as DNA, the CDR3 is TGTGCCAGCAGCGGGAGGGGACTAGCGGGAGGCCCTGAGCAGTTCTTC.

The gene calls are TRBV7-3 and TRBJ2-1, with 7 bases aligning to TRBD2. Looked up from germline, CDR1 is SGHTA and CDR2 is FQGTGA. V was pared by 5 bases and J by 5 bases, with 12 bases of the junction left unmatched. The CDR3 extends over 16 amino acids. For the CDR3, the DNA is TGTGCCAGCAGCCTAGCCGCGGGGACTATGCACAATGAGCAGTTCTTC. It encodes CASSLAAGTMHNEQFF.

The chain employs TRBV29-1 and TRBJ2-3; 14 bases fit TRBD2. The CDR3 has 19 residues. The J segment lost 2 bases and the V segment lost 4 bases, leaving 14 bases of the junction unmatched. The germline V gene encodes CDR1 SQVTM and CDR2 ANQGSEA. Written as DNA, the CDR3 is TGCAGCGTTGTGGGGACTGCGACTAGCGGGGGGGGAGTCACAGATACGCAGTATTTT. It specifies CSVVGTATSGGGVTDTQYF.

The chain recombines TRBV7-3 with TRBJ2-6; 8 bases line up with TRBD1. CDR3 length equals 18 residues. V was clipped by 2 bases and J by 0 bases; unmatched bases: 6. The V gene's germline CDR1 is SGHTA and CDR2 FQGTGA. Written as DNA, the CDR3 is TGTGCCAGCAGCTTAGGTGGGACAGGTGGCTCTGGGGCCAACGTCCTGACTTTC. Encoded protein: CASSLGGTGGSGANVLTF.

The chain has TRBV5-1 and TRBJ1-1; no clear D gene. The CDR3 loop spans 13 amino acids. Germline assignment: CDR1 SGHRS and CDR2 YFSETQ. Trimming pared 6 bases from V and 1 base from J, leaving 10 bases between. The CDR3 loop is CASKGVSNTEAFF. The CDR3 DNA is TGCGCCAGCAAGGGAGTGTCGAACACTGAAGCTTTCTTT.

The J gene is TRBJ2-1, the V gene TRBV27; D perhaps matches TRBD1 (6 bases). The germline V gene has CDR1 MNHEY and CDR2 SMNVEV (reference sequence). The CDR3 is 16 amino acids. Trimming left V 9 bases short and J 8 bases short, with 26 bases between. CDR3: CASRQTPRNRADEQFF. DNA for the CDR3: TGTGCCAGTAGACAGACGCCCCGCAACAGGGCCGATGAGCAGTTCTTC.

This rearrangement joins TRBV27 to TRBJ2-7, with a weak D call TRBD2 (6 bases). The CDR3 extends over 16 amino acids. V lost 1 base and J lost 4, with 17 bases in between. Germline CDR1 reads MNHEY; CDR2 reads SMNVEV (reference sequence). This chain's CDR3 is CASSLFETRKHYEQYF. The CDR3, as DNA: TGTGCCAGCAGTTTATTCGAGACTAGAAAGCATTACGAGCAGTACTTC.

V gene TRBV6-1 combines with J gene TRBJ2-5, with a possible D match to TRBD1 (5 bases). The J call may be wrong; the DNA end is better matched by TRBJ2-7. Germline V CDR1 and CDR2: MNHNS, SASEGT. The CDR3 is made up of 15 amino acids. DNA of the CDR3: TGTGCCAGCAGTGAATCGAGGTACAGGTCCTACGAGCAGTACTTC. It specifies CASSESRYRSYEQYF.